These 22 T cell receptor beta chains were sequenced from one sample in a study of cytomegalovirus exposure and HLA in healthy donors. Amplification used 60 Vbeta primers and 13 Jbeta primers. TCRdb keeps only in-frame clones here, not all; method: immunoSEQ multiplex PCR. The sample data list roughly 58,000 clones. The specimen was PBMCs. These receptors came from a woman aged 45-65 years in good health and CMV-seropositive.

The CDR3: CASSPTGTGNQPQHF. The CDR3 nucleotides are TGTGCCAGCAGCCCCACCGGGACAGGAAATCAGCCCCAGCATTTT. The genes are TRBV7-9 and TRBJ1-5; 8 bases are shared with TRBD1. V trimming: 5 bases; J trimming: 4 bases; junction bases outside the gene matches: 7. This CDR3 contains 15 residues. Germline assignment: CDR1 SEHNR and CDR2 FQNEAQ (reference sequence).

The genes are TRBV5-6 and TRBJ2-5; 11 bases are a match to TRBD2. Germline assignment: CDR1 SGHDT and CDR2 YYEEEE. V lost 3 bases and J lost 3; bases outside the gene matches: 1. CDR3 length equals 14 residues. The CDR3 DNA reads TGTGCCAGCAGCTCGACTAGCGGGGAAGAGACCCAGTACTTC. Its protein is CASSSTSGEETQYF. The full variable domain, with the rest looked up from reference TRBV5-6 and TRBJ2-5, is DAGVTQSPTHLIKTRGQQVTLRCSPKSGHDTVSWYQQALGQGPQFIFQYYEEEERQRGNFPDRFSGHQFPNYSSELNVNALLLGDSALYLCASSSTSGEETQYFGPGTRLLVL.

This chain links TRBV11-2 with TRBJ1-5; TRBD1 is a possible D gene (5 bases). CDR3 length: 16 amino acids. CDR1 is SGHAT, CDR2 FQNNGV, per germline. Trimming pared 0 bases from V and 0 bases from J, leaving 9 bases between. CDR3 bases: TGTGCCAGCAGCTTAGAGGGGGGTTATAGCAATCAGCCCCAGCATTTT. This encodes CASSLEGGYSNQPQHF.

The chain links TRBV10-3 to TRBJ2-5; TRBD2 might be the D (5 bases). V lost 0 bases and J lost 2, with 13 bases in between. The CDR3 runs 16 residues. CDR1 and CDR2 (germline): ENHRY, SYGVKD. This CDR3 reads CAISESGSYLQETQYF. For the CDR3, the DNA is TGTGCCATCAGTGAGTCTGGGAGCTACCTACAAGAGACCCAGTACTTC.

The chain carries TRBV13 and TRBJ1-3; tentative D call: TRBD1 (6 bases). Looked up from germline, CDR1 is PRHDT and CDR2 is FYEKMQ (reference sequence). CDR3 size: 18 residues. The germline V and J ends were trimmed by 5 bases and 0 bases, with 20 bases remaining between them. Written as DNA, the CDR3 is TGTGCCAGCAGCCCAGGATTACAGGGCTTGTTCTCTGGAAACACCATATATTTT. It codes for CASSPGLQGLFSGNTIYF.

The genes are TRBV5-1 and TRBJ2-7; TRBD2 might be the D (5 bases). The CDR3 sequence is 11 residues long. Germline-derived CDR1 and CDR2 are SGHRS and YFSETQ. Trimming stripped 5 bases from V and 6 bases from J, with 9 bases between. In DNA form, the CDR3 reads TGCGCCAGCAGACCCGGAGGCGAGCAGTACTTC. Translation: CASRPGGEQYF.

V usage is TRBV30 and J usage is TRBJ2-5, with D possibly matching TRBD1 (6 bases). The V and J ends lost 4 bases and 5 bases respectively, with 17 bases between them. The germline V gene has CDR1 GTSNPN and CDR2 SVGIG (reference sequence). The CDR3 runs to 14 residues. The CDR3 DNA reads as TGTGCCTGGAACACGGACAGTGGGCCGGAGACCCAGTACTTC. It encodes CAWNTDSGPETQYF.

This chain uses TRBV6-5 with TRBJ1-2; maybe TRBD1 (6 bases). Germline V gives CDR1 MNHEY, CDR2 SVGAGI. V lost 7 bases, J lost 8 bases, and 17 bases lay in between. This CDR3 spans 13 amino acids. The CDR3: CASTQGTRQGYTF. CDR3 nucleotides: TGTGCCAGCACTCAGGGGACCCGACAGGGCTACACCTTC.

The chain carries TRBV18 and TRBJ2-1; TRBD1 matches at 9 bases. V lost 3 bases and J lost 8; bases outside the gene matches: 8. Germline V lookup: CDR1 KGHSH, CDR2 LQKENI. This CDR3 region has 15 residues. The CDR3 is CASSPGQGRSDEQFF. Written as DNA, the CDR3 is TGTGCCAGCTCACCCGGACAGGGGCGCAGTGATGAGCAGTTCTTC.

The chain combines TRBV30 with TRBJ1-1; no firm D call. Per the germline V gene, CDR1 is GTSNPN and CDR2 is SVGIG (reference sequence). Between the trimmed V and J ends, which lost 3 bases and 4 bases, there was a span of 18 bases. This CDR3 is 15 amino acids long. In nucleotides, the CDR3 is TGTGCCTGGAGGGACTGGACCTTGTCATTCACTGAAGCTTTCTTT. Translated: CAWRDWTLSFTEAFF.

This chain links TRBV7-9 with TRBJ2-4; 7 nucleotides agree with TRBD2. This CDR3 region has 17 residues. Germline lookup yields CDR1 SEHNR and CDR2 FQNEAQ (reference sequence). Trimming cost V 5 bases and J 1 base; bases outside gene matches: 11. In DNA form, the CDR3 reads TGTGCCAGCAGCCCCCCACGGGCGGGAGATGCCAAAAACATTCAGTACTTC. Residues: CASSPPRAGDAKNIQYF.

This chain uses TRBV6-1 with TRBJ1-6; perhaps TRBD1 as D (6 bases). Looked up from germline, CDR1 is MNHNS and CDR2 is SASEGT. The CDR3 length is 17 residues. Trimming shortened V by 4 bases and J by 9 bases, and 22 bases separated the two germline ends. CDR3 loop: CASSVNSGTPRGSPLHF. CDR3 in DNA: TGTGCCAGCAGTGTGAACTCCGGGACACCGAGGGGTTCACCCCTCCACTTT.

V usage is TRBV2 and J usage is TRBJ1-4; D not certain. CDR3 size: 12 residues. The germline V gene has CDR1 SNHLY and CDR2 FYNNEI. V was trimmed by 7 bases and J by 3 bases, leaving 6 bases between them. The CDR3 DNA is TGTGCCAGCAAAAGAGCTAATGAAAAACTGTTTTTT. Protein: CASKRANEKLFF.

This chain uses TRBV14 with TRBJ2-5; unclear D gene. This CDR3 spans 12 amino acids. Germline CDR1 and CDR2: SGHDN and FVKESK. V was shortened by 6 bases and J by 4 bases, with 9 bases between the two germline ends. The chain's CDR3 is CASSSGPETQYF. CDR3 in DNA: TGTGCCAGCAGTTCAGGCCCAGAGACCCAGTACTTC.

The rearrangement joins TRBV30 to TRBJ2-6; a weak D match, TRBD1 (6 bases). The germline V gene has CDR1 GTSNPN and CDR2 SVGIG (reference sequence). Between the trimmed V and J ends, which lost 8 bases and 0 bases, there was a span of 17 bases. The length of the CDR3 is 16 residues. This CDR3 is CAVQGAPISGANVLTF. CDR3 coding DNA: TGTGCCGTACAGGGCGCACCTATCTCTGGGGCCAACGTCCTGACTTTC. Looking up the rest from reference TRBV30 and TRBJ2-6 gives the full variable domain: SQTIHQWPATLVQPVGSPLSLECTVEGTSNPNLYWYRQAAGRGLQLLFYSVGIGQISSEVPQNLSASRPQDRQFILSSKKLLLSDSGFYLCAVQGAPISGANVLTFGAGSRLTVL.

CDR3 DNA: TGTGCCTGGCAGACTAGCGGGAGTACCAATGAGCAGTTCTTC. Amino acids: CAWQTSGSTNEQFF. The chain has TRBV30 and TRBJ2-1; 12 bases line up with TRBD2. Trimming at V came to 5 bases and at J to 6 bases, leaving 5 bases not matched to a gene. Germline CDR1 GTSNPN, CDR2 SVGIG (reference sequence). This CDR3 region has 14 residues.

This chain uses TRBV14 with TRBJ1-6; 9 nucleotides line up with TRBD1. Germline V gene data show CDR1 as SGHDN and CDR2 as FVKESK. The CDR3 is made up of 19 amino acids. The J segment lost 3 bases and the V segment lost 5 bases, leaving 14 bases of the junction unmatched. The CDR3, as DNA: TGTGCCAGCAGCGTTCCCGGGACAGGGCCCCTTATCTATAATTCACCCCTCCACTTT. Translated: CASSVPGTGPLIYNSPLHF.

The J gene is TRBJ2-7, the V gene TRBV2; D unclear. Trimming cost V 7 bases and J 6 bases, with 19 bases left between them. The CDR3 length is 14 residues. Germline CDR1 SNHLY, CDR2 FYNNEI. CDR3 sequence reads: CASIGRLQPREQYF. The CDR3 DNA is TGTGCCAGCATAGGAAGACTCCAACCACGCGAGCAGTACTTC.

The chain uses TRBV18 and TRBJ2-5; 9 bases align to TRBD2. Germline-derived CDR1 and CDR2 are KGHSH and LQKENI. CDR3 size: 16 residues. V trimming: 0 bases; J trimming: 2 bases; junction bases outside the gene matches: 4. CDR3 nucleotides: TGTGCCAGCTCACCACCGGGACTAGCCGAACAAGAGACCCAGTACTTC. It codes for CASSPPGLAEQETQYF.

The gene calls are TRBV6-5 and TRBJ2-3; TRBD2 agrees at 9 bases. The ends lost 2 bases at V and 5 bases at J; junction bases unmatched: 8. Germline CDR1 and CDR2: MNHEY and SVGAGI. CDR3 size: 16 residues. CDR3 protein: CASSYQGSGSGDTQYF. The CDR3 nucleotides are TGTGCCAGCAGTTACCAAGGTAGCGGGAGCGGAGATACGCAGTATTTT.

This chain uses TRBV2 with TRBJ2-6, with D perhaps matching TRBD2 (5 bases). This CDR3 is 14 amino acids long. Germline CDR1 SNHLY, CDR2 FYNNEI. Trimming cost V 9 bases and J 0 bases, with 9 bases left between them. The chain's CDR3 is CARARDSGANVLTF. For the CDR3, the DNA is TGTGCCAGAGCTCGGGACTCTGGGGCCAACGTCCTGACTTTC.

V gene TRBV5-4 combines with J gene TRBJ2-7; TRBD1 matches 10 bases. Germline CDR1 is SGHNT and CDR2 is YYREEE (reference sequence). Germline trimming cut 4 bases from V and 4 bases from J; bases unmatched to any gene: 2. This CDR3 is built from 13 residues. The CDR3 loop is CASSTGQGYEQYF. Written as DNA, the CDR3 is TGTGCCAGCAGCACGGGACAGGGGTACGAGCAGTACTTC.